What follows are 25 T cell receptor beta chains derived from one specimen sequenced in a study of molecular identifiers for immune sequencing clone quantification. TCRdb ran MiXCR on the PCR reads and lists one entry per CDR3 protein. In the table there are about 36,000 distinct CDR3 sequences, roughly 20% of which are singletons. The specimen was naive CD8+ T cells from blood, with Jurkat cell RNA spiked in. Subset denoted: FACS-sorted CD8+CD4-CCR7+CD45RA+ naive T cells. All receptors derive from a human donor in good health. Some libraries in this study had Jurkat cell RNA spiked in.

This clonotype has ten or more counts. The CDR3 nucleotides are TGCGCCAGCAGCCAAATCCCGGGAGCGCCACTAGGATCTGAGCAGTTCTTC. It specifies CASSQIPGAPLGSEQFF. This rearrangement joins TRBV4-1 to TRBJ2-1, with D perhaps matching TRBD2 (6 bases). V lost 2 bases, J lost 9 bases, and 23 bases lay in between. This CDR3 region has 17 residues. Germline V gene sequence: CDR1 MGHRA, CDR2 YSYEKL.

This rearrangement joins TRBV10-3 to TRBJ2-7, with D uncertain. CDR3 length: 14 residues. V was cut by 0 bases and J by 5 bases, with 11 bases left in between. In germline, CDR1 is ENHRY, CDR2 SYGVKD. The CDR3 spells CAISESAEPDEQYF. DNA of the CDR3: TGTGCCATCAGTGAGTCCGCAGAACCCGACGAGCAGTACTTC.

This clonotype showed up many times. V usage is TRBV7-9 and J usage is TRBJ2-2; no clear D gene. The CDR3 is made up of 10 amino acids. V was trimmed by 7 bases and J by 4 bases, leaving 1 base between them. The germline gives CDR1 SEHNR, CDR2 FQNEAQ (reference sequence). The CDR3 loop is CASTTGELFF. DNA for the CDR3: TGTGCCAGCACCACCGGGGAGCTGTTTTTT.

This clonotype has at least ten counts. The J gene is TRBJ2-3, the V gene TRBV7-8, with TRBD1 matching 12 bases. The CDR3 runs to 14 residues. From germline, CDR1 is SGHVS and CDR2 FQNEAQ. J gave up 7 bases and V 5 bases, and 4 bases lay outside the gene matches. The CDR3: CASSQGQGAYTQYF. The CDR3 coding sequence is TGTGCCAGCAGCCAGGGACAGGGGGCTTATACGCAGTATTTT.

The table lists this clonotype with many counts. The genes are TRBV6-1 and TRBJ2-7; D gene uncertain. Germline values: CDR1 MNHNS, CDR2 SASEGT. This CDR3 spans 12 amino acids. The ends were cut back, 3 bases at V and 2 bases at J, with 5 bases in the middle. CDR3 sequence reads: CASSDTPYEQYF. In DNA form, the CDR3 reads TGTGCCAGCAGTGACACCCCCTACGAGCAGTACTTC.

This clonotype was found a few times. This chain joins TRBV4-1 and TRBJ2-2, with D uncertain. This CDR3 region has 14 residues. V lost 1 base to trimming and J lost 9 bases, with 12 bases between them. Germline loops: CDR1 MGHRA, CDR2 YSYEKL. The CDR3 DNA reads TGCGCCAGCAGCCAAGGTCCAAATGGCAGGGAGCTGTTTTTT. It specifies CASSQGPNGRELFF.

This clonotype appeared a few times. The genes are TRBV9 and TRBJ1-6; D gene uncertain. The CDR3 loop spans 12 amino acids. Trimming took 5 bases from V and 13 from J, leaving 13 bases between them. CDR1 is SGDLS, CDR2 YYNGEE, per germline. As DNA, the CDR3 is TGTGCCAGCAGTCTGGGCCCAGTCCCCCTCCACTTT. Translated: CASSLGPVPLHF.

About this clonotype itself: A junction boundary mismatches the germline segment, possibly from a read error. The chain uses TRBV12-3 or TRBV12-4 and TRBJ2-1, with a possible D match to TRBD1 (6 bases). This CDR3 spans 16 amino acids. The DNA for the CDR3 is TGTGCCAGCAGAACAGACAGGCCCAGCTCCCACAATGAGCAGTTCTTC. This codes for CASRTDRPSSHNEQFF.

This clonotype has a handful of counts. The chain joins TRBV7-8 to TRBJ2-7; tentative D call: TRBD1 (5 bases). This CDR3 region has 14 residues. The V and J ends lost 4 bases and 2 bases respectively, with 12 bases between them. CDR1 is SGHVS, CDR2 FQNEAQ, per germline. The CDR3 is CASSSARQTYEQYF. The DNA for the CDR3 is TGTGCCAGCAGCTCGGCCCGACAGACCTACGAGCAGTACTTC.

V usage is TRBV4-3 and J usage is TRBJ2-2; 7 bases fit TRBD2. The length of the CDR3 is 16 residues. Germline trimming cut 0 bases from V and 7 bases from J; bases unmatched to any gene: 8. Germline V gene lookup returns CDR1 LGHNA and CDR2 YSLEER. Written as DNA, the CDR3 is TGCGCCAGCAGCCAAGACCCGGGAGGATTCCTCGGGGAGCTGTTTTTT. This translates into CASSQDPGGFLGELFF.

This clonotype was detected only once. V usage is TRBV7-6 and J usage is TRBJ2-3, with D possibly TRBD1 on 5 matching bases. The ends were cut back, 5 bases at V and 2 bases at J, with 11 bases in the middle. Germline V gene lookup returns CDR1 SGHVS and CDR2 FNYEAQ. CDR3 length: 14 residues. This CDR3 reads CASSHPRDTDTQYF. CDR3 coding DNA: TGTGCCAGCAGCCACCCCAGGGACACAGATACGCAGTATTTT.

The chain carries TRBV28 and TRBJ2-1; a possible D gene is TRBD1 (6 bases). CDR3 length: 14 residues. Germline values: CDR1 MDHEN, CDR2 SYDVKM. Trimming removed 4 bases from V and 15 bases from J, with 22 bases in between. CDR3 nucleotide sequence: TGTGCCAGCAGTTATATTGGGGGCAGCCGATTACCGTTCTTC. This encodes CASSYIGGSRLPFF.

This clonotype has at least ten counts. V gene TRBV20-1 combines with J gene TRBJ2-1, with TRBD1 as a possible D gene (5 bases). V lost 0 bases and J lost 9, with 9 bases in between. The CDR3 runs 12 residues. Germline CDR1 reads DFQATT; CDR2 reads SNEGSKA (reference sequence). CDR3 sequence (DNA): TGCAGTGCTAGAGATCTGGGGCTTGAGCAGTTCTTC. Translation: CSARDLGLEQFF.

On this clonotype itself: A much bigger clone sits one base away, suggesting this may be a read error. The J gene is TRBJ2-4, the V gene TRBV4-1; weak D call: TRBD1 (5 bases). Germline V lookup: CDR1 MGHRA, CDR2 YSYEKL. V lost 1 base and J 16 bases, leaving 11 bases between the germline ends. The CDR3 extends over 11 amino acids. The CDR3 DNA follows: TGCGCCAGCAGCCAAGGGGGCAGGGTTTACTTC. Translation: CASSQGGRVYF.

To note about this clonotype: Since a much larger clone is just one base distant, this may be a read error. The final CDR3 position lacks the conserved phenylalanine or tryptophan, pointing to a likely read error. The chain recombines TRBV29-1 with TRBJ2-3; D unclear. This CDR3 region has 9 residues. V lost 7 bases and J lost 5, with 4 bases in between. The germline gives CDR1 SQVTM, CDR2 ANQGSEA. As DNA, the CDR3 is TGCAGCGAGGGAGATACGCAGTATTCT. Translating it yields CSEGDTQYS.

At least ten counts were recorded for this clonotype. This sequence joins TRBV7-2 and TRBJ2-7; possibly TRBD2 for D (5 bases). Germline assignment: CDR1 SGHTA and CDR2 FQGNSA. Trimming shortened V by 5 bases and J by 2 bases, and 16 bases separated the two germline ends. The CDR3 has 15 amino acids. The CDR3 region has the DNA TGTGCCAGCAGCCTTAGCGCCCGATTCGCCTACGAGCAGTACTTC. Translation: CASSLSARFAYEQYF.

The V call is TRBV20-1, the J call TRBJ2-5; tentative D call: TRBD2 (5 bases). Germline V gene sequence: CDR1 DFQATT, CDR2 SNEGSKA (reference sequence). The CDR3 spans 13 residues. The V end was cut by 2 bases, the J end by 6 bases, with 13 bases between. The CDR3 sequence: CSARKAREQTQYF. The CDR3 coding sequence is TGCAGTGCTAGAAAGGCGAGGGAACAGACCCAGTACTTC.

This clonotype occurred once. This sequence may be a read error, since a much larger clone differs from it by one base. The genes are TRBV7-8 and TRBJ2-1; D is possibly TRBD1 (6 bases). The CDR3 totals 11 residues. Germline loops: CDR1 SGHVS, CDR2 FQNEAQ. The CDR3 DNA follows: TGTGCCTGCAGCCCCACAGGGTTATTGTTCTTC. Amino acid sequence: CACSPTGLLFF.

There are many counts of this clonotype. This chain joins TRBV29-1 and TRBJ1-1; tentative D call: TRBD1 (5 bases). Looked up from germline, CDR1 is SQVTM and CDR2 is ANQGSEA. Trimming stripped 7 bases from V and 0 bases from J, with 9 bases between. This CDR3 contains 12 residues. The CDR3 nucleotides read TGCAGCGCGCCGGGGCTGAACACTGAAGCTTTCTTT. This gives the protein CSAPGLNTEAFF.

This clonotype has a handful of counts. The V gene is TRBV7-8, the J gene TRBJ2-1, with a weak D call TRBD2 (6 bases). CDR1 and CDR2 (germline): SGHVS, FQNEAQ. V was pared by 2 bases and J by 7 bases, with 15 bases between. The length of the CDR3 is 15 residues. The CDR3 loop reads CASSLNGGIGNEQFF. The CDR3, as DNA: TGTGCCAGCAGCTTAAACGGGGGTATTGGGAATGAGCAGTTCTTC.

This chain links TRBV7-8 with TRBJ1-5; D remains ambiguous. Germline V gene data show CDR1 as SGHVS and CDR2 as FQNEAQ. Trimming shortened V by 0 bases and J by 1 base, and 4 bases separated the two germline ends. The CDR3 has 14 residues. The CDR3 DNA sequence: TGTGCCAGCAGCTTAGCTCCAAGCAATCAGCCCCAGCATTTT. Residues: CASSLAPSNQPQHF.

In its sample, this clonotype was seen many times. The V and J genes are TRBV4-2 and TRBJ2-7; possibly TRBD1 or TRBD2 for D (5 bases each). Germline V gene sequence: CDR1 LGHNA, CDR2 YNFKEQ. The CDR3 is made up of 13 amino acids. V was trimmed by 1 base and J by 6 bases, leaving 10 bases between them. DNA of the CDR3: TGTGCCAGCAGCCAAGTCGAGGGGCGCGAGCAGTACTTC. Translation gives CASSQVEGREQYF.

This clonotype was seen repeatedly, ten times or more. The rearrangement links TRBV12-3 or TRBV12-4 to TRBJ2-7; D uncertain. Trimming stripped 5 bases from V and 4 bases from J, with 6 bases between. This CDR3 contains 11 residues. The CDR3 DNA is TGTGCCAGCAGTCAACTTTACGAGCAGTACTTC. Translation: CASSQLYEQYF.

There are many counts of this clonotype. This rearrangement joins TRBV9 to TRBJ2-7; 14 bases match TRBD2. Germline CDR1 is SGDLS and CDR2 is YYNGEE. There are 16 residues in the CDR3. Losses at the gene ends were 3 bases for V and 6 bases for J; bases not matched to a gene: 8. The CDR3 bases are TGTGCCAGCAGCGGGACTAGCGGGAGGCCTGGGGGCGAGCAGTACTTC. Encoded protein: CASSGTSGRPGGEQYF.

This clonotype appeared many times. The rearrangement joins TRBV15 to TRBJ1-5; D uncertain. Germline V gene data show CDR1 as LNHNV and CDR2 as YYDKDF (reference sequence). The CDR3 length is 14 residues. Trimming cost V 3 bases and J 1 base, with 7 bases left between them. CDR3 nucleotides: TGTGCCACCAGCAGCGCCCGGAGCAATCAGCCCCAGCATTTT. This sequence encodes CATSSARSNQPQHF.